This passage covers 7 T cell receptor beta chains from one sample sequenced in a study of cytomegalovirus exposure and HLA in healthy donors. 13 Jbeta primers and 60 Vbeta primers were used for the PCR. Libraries were prepared by immunoSEQ multiplex PCR; TCRdb keeps only in-frame clonotypes and omits some of them. The sample holds about 110,000 clones, approximately 85% seen once. The sample comprised PBMCs. These receptors all come from a man between 45 and 60 years old in good health and CMV-seronegative.

The rearrangement uses TRBV5-5 and TRBJ2-7; D might be TRBD1 (6 bases). This CDR3 has 16 residues. The ends were cut back, 6 bases at V and 0 bases at J, with 19 bases in the middle. Germline assignment: CDR1 SGHKS and CDR2 YYEKEE (reference sequence). CDR3: CASNDPTGYLSYEQYF. CDR3 bases: TGTGCCAGCAACGACCCAACAGGGTATCTCTCCTACGAGCAGTACTTC.

The V and J genes are TRBV21-1 and TRBJ2-3; the table's D call, TRBD2, was not checked against the DNA. TRBV21-1 is a recognized pseudogene. The CDR3 loop spans 14 amino acids. CDR3 residues: CASSKKARTDTQYF. The CDR3 DNA reads as TGTGCCAGCAGCAAAAAAGCCCGAACAGATACGCAGTATTTT.

V is TRBV5-6 and J is TRBJ2-5, with D perhaps TRBD2 (6 bases). This CDR3 has 16 residues. Germline V gives CDR1 SGHDT, CDR2 YYEEEE. The V end lost 1 base, the J end lost 2 bases, and 15 bases lay between the germline ends. The CDR3 protein is CASSLTGTAEQETQYF. CDR3 sequence (DNA): TGTGCCAGCAGCTTGACGGGGACTGCCGAACAAGAGACCCAGTACTTC.

This clone was recorded only once. The chain recombines TRBV7-2 with TRBJ2-1; possibly TRBD2 for D (6 bases). CDR3 length: 14 amino acids. Germline V gives CDR1 SGHTA, CDR2 FQGNSA. Trimming pared 5 bases from V and 14 bases from J, leaving 22 bases between. The CDR3 sequence is CASSPPGLRGDKFF. The CDR3 coding sequence is TGTGCCAGCAGCCCTCCAGGATTGCGGGGAGACAAGTTCTTC.

CDR3 sequence: CSARQGGDTEAFF. The CDR3, as DNA: TGCAGCGCCAGACAGGGAGGAGACACTGAAGCTTTCTTT. This chain links TRBV29-1 with TRBJ1-1; 7 bases align to TRBD1. Unmatched junction bases numbered 8, after V lost 7 bases and J lost 3 bases. Per the germline V gene, CDR1 is SQVTM and CDR2 is ANQGSEA. This CDR3 is 13 amino acids long.

This chain uses TRBV6-4 with TRBJ2-2, with D possibly matching TRBD2 (6 bases). CDR3 length equals 18 residues. V was shortened by 8 bases and J by 3 bases, with 25 bases between the two germline ends. Germline V CDR1 and CDR2: MRHNA, SNTAGT. Here the CDR3 DNA reads TGTGCCAGCTCCTCACGCAGGCGGGGCCCCGGGGACACCGGGGAGCTGTTTTTT. Its protein product is CASSSRRRGPGDTGELFF.

This chain links TRBV5-6 with TRBJ2-6; the D gene is possibly TRBD1 (5 bases). Germline lookup yields CDR1 SGHDT and CDR2 YYEEEE. The CDR3 runs to 14 residues. The germline V and J ends were trimmed by 2 bases and 2 bases, with 5 bases remaining between them. The CDR3 is CASSFRAGANVLTF. The CDR3, as DNA: TGTGCCAGCAGCTTCAGGGCTGGGGCCAACGTCCTGACTTTC.